This T cell receptor (beta chain) comes out of a study of memory CD4+ T cells and cytomegalovirus serostatus. Study background: Healthy Belgian adult donors included about nine CMV-positive and 24 CMV-negative people.

Sequencing used immunoSEQ multiplex PCR; TCRdb keeps in-frame clones, though not all of them. The sample shows 58,000 or so clones, about 80% of them seen only once. The V and J ends lost 2 bases and 1 base, in that order; junction bases with no gene match: 7. The CDR3 has 17 amino acids. Germline CDR1 and CDR2: GTSNPN and SVGIG (reference sequence). General study results and limits: The CMV-associated TCR signature appears largely within the CD4+ memory repertoire.

This clone has a handful of counts. What it binds is unknown. The sort gate was single viable CD3+CD4+CD8-CD45RO+ cells for memory CD4+ T cells. V usage is TRBV30 and J usage is TRBJ2-6; the match to TRBD1 covers 8 bases. The source material was memory CD4+ T cells from blood. The clonotype originates from an adult in good health and CMV-seropositive. In DNA, the CDR3 is TGTGCCTGGAGTCTGACAGGGGCGAGGTCTGGGGCCAACGTCCTGACTTTC. It yields the protein CAWSLTGARSGANVLTF.